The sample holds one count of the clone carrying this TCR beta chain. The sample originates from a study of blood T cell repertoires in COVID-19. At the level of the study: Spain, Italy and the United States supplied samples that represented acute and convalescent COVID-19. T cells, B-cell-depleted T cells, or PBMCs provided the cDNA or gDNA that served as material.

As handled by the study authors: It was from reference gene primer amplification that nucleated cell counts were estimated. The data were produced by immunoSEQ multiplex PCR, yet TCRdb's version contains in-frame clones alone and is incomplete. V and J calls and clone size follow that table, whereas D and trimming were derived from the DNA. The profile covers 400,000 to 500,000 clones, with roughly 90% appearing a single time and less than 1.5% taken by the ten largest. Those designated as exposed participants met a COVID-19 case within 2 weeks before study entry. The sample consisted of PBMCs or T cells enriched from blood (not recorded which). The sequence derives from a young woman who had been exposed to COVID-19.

Here the CDR3 reads CASSSLLLAGVDNEQFF. In DNA, the CDR3 is TGTGCCAGCAGTAGCCTCCTTCTAGCGGGAGTAGACAATGAGCAGTTCTTC. V and J are TRBV27 and TRBJ2-1, with 10 bases identical to TRBD2. Germline loops: CDR1 MNHEY, CDR2 SMNVEV (reference sequence). The CDR3 is made up of 17 amino acids. The V gene end was trimmed by 5 bases and the J gene end by 5 bases; junction bases not matched to a gene: 12.